These T cell receptor beta chains were read from a single sample in a study of blood T cell repertoires in COVID-19. Assay: immunoSEQ multiplex PCR; the TCRdb copy retains only in-frame clones and omits some. The sample contains about 30,000 clones, approximately 67% of which appear only once. The material sequenced was peripheral blood. All receptors derive from a human donor in a cohort sampled during active COVID-19. Each CDR3 is given with its conserved first and last residue. D genes are given only for firm matches. For some rows the clone size is stated as once, few or many, or as a class when expanded; others skip it.

j_call v_call d_call clone_size cdr3_aa cdr3_nt
TRBJ2-1 TRBV7-9 TRBD2 - CASSFLAVEQFF TGTGCCAGCAGCTTCCTAGCGGTTGAGCAGTTCTTC
TRBJ2-5 TRBV4-3 - - CASSQDLRRTSKGGETQYF TGCGCCAGCAGCCAAGATTTAAGGAGGACTAGCAAAGGGGGCGAGACCCAGTACTTC
TRBJ2-3 TRBV6-4 TRBD2 - CASSERGGTDTQYF TGTGCCAGCAGTGAGCGGGGGGGCACAGATACGCAGTATTTT
TRBJ2-7 TRBV11-2 TRBD2 - CASSLARTSATNQYF TGTGCCAGCAGCTTAGCCCGGACTAGCGCTACGAATCAGTACTTC
TRBJ2-7 TRBV7-9 TRBD2 few CASQLAGGSYEQYF TGTGCCAGCCAACTAGCGGGGGGTTCTTACGAGCAGTACTTC
TRBJ1-6 TRBV9 TRBD1 - CASSAWDSNSPLHF TGTGCCAGCAGCGCGTGGGACAGTAATTCACCCCTCCACTTT
TRBJ2-1 TRBV6-2/TRBV6-3 TRBD2 once CASSYLPAGGSKNEQFF TGTGCCAGCAGTTATTTGCCGGCGGGAGGGTCGAAAAATGAGCAGTTCTTC
TRBJ1-2 TRBV19 - - CASTAGPGTSYGYTF TGTGCCAGTACCGCAGGCCCGGGAACGAGCTATGGCTACACCTTC
TRBJ1-2 TRBV29-1 - - CSVETGIGGYTF TGCAGCGTTGAAACAGGGATAGGTGGCTACACCTTC
TRBJ2-7 TRBV28 - - CASGGGGSYEQYF TGTGCCAGCGGCGGGGGCGGGAGCTACGAGCAGTACTTC
TRBJ2-5 TRBV19 - once CASSAGFWETQYF TGTGCCAGTAGCGCAGGGTTTTGGGAGACCCAGTACTTC
TRBJ2-7 TRBV19 TRBD1 once CASSRPGQGYEQYF TGTGCCAGTAGTAGACCGGGACAGGGCTACGAGCAGTACTTC
TRBJ2-5 TRBV5-1 - - CASSLYPGQVQETQYF TGCGCCAGCAGCTTGTATCCAGGGCAGGTCCAAGAGACCCAGTACTTC
TRBJ2-1 TRBV7-9 TRBD2 - CASSLEFLAGGQDEQFF TGTGCCAGCAGCTTAGAATTCCTAGCGGGAGGTCAGGATGAGCAGTTCTTC
TRBJ2-5 TRBV5-1 TRBD1 - CASSYKGQGAFQETQYF TGCGCCAGCAGCTACAAGGGACAGGGGGCTTTCCAAGAGACCCAGTACTTC
TRBJ2-7 TRBV5-4 TRBD2 - CASSPRGGSSYEQYF TGTGCCAGCAGCCCGAGGGGCGGGAGCTCCTACGAGCAGTACTTC
TRBJ1-2 TRBV29-1 - - CSVVPERYGYTF TGCAGCGTTGTTCCCGAGCGCTATGGCTACACCTTC
TRBJ1-1 TRBV18 - - CASSPVGLYTEAFF TGTGCCAGCTCACCAGTGGGACTATACACTGAAGCTTTCTTT
TRBJ2-3 TRBV4-3 - - CASSQVPAGLTDTQYF TGCGCCAGCAGCCAAGTGCCAGCGGGCCTCACAGATACGCAGTATTTT
TRBJ2-5 TRBV9 TRBD2 - CASSVAAGGGETQYF TGTGCCAGCAGCGTAGCGGCGGGAGGAGGGGAGACCCAGTACTTC
TRBJ1-2 TRBV30 TRBD1 few CAWSAGGSYGYTF TGTGCCTGGAGTGCAGGGGGTAGCTATGGCTACACCTTC
TRBJ2-5 TRBV5-4 TRBD1 - CASSLVPRGRTETQYF TGTGCCAGCAGCTTGGTCCCCAGGGGGCGTACGGAGACCCAGTACTTC
TRBJ2-5 TRBV4-1 - - CASSQGHREETQYF TGCGCCAGCAGCCAGGGACACCGGGAAGAGACCCAGTACTTC
TRBJ2-7 TRBV7-2 - - CASSLAFGAYEQYF TGTGCCAGCAGCTTAGCGTTCGGAGCCTACGAGCAGTACTTC
TRBJ2-7 TRBV11-3 TRBD2 - CASSPSGRYNEQYF TGTGCCAGCAGCCCTAGCGGGAGGTACAACGAGCAGTACTTC
TRBJ2-2 TRBV25-1 - few CASSVRGGANTGELFF TGTGCCAGCAGTGTCCGTGGGGGGGCCAACACCGGGGAGCTGTTTTTT
TRBJ2-5 TRBV2 TRBD2 - CASSKTSGGAETQYF TGTGCCAGCAGCAAGACTAGCGGGGGGGCAGAGACCCAGTACTTC
TRBJ2-7 TRBV7-9 TRBD1 - CASSPDRGGTYEQYF TGTGCCAGCAGCCCGGACAGGGGAGGAACCTACGAGCAGTACTTC
TRBJ2-3 TRBV5-1 TRBD1 few CASSSGTGVATDTQYF TGCGCCAGCAGCTCGGGGACAGGGGTTGCCACAGATACGCAGTATTTT
TRBJ2-1 TRBV20-1 - few CSAHGGLEQFF TGCAGTGCTCATGGAGGCTTGGAGCAGTTCTTC
TRBJ1-6 TRBV19 - - CASSIGPNSPLHF TGTGCCAGTAGTATAGGGCCTAATTCACCCCTCCACTTT
TRBJ2-5 TRBV7-9 TRBD1 many CASSLADREETQYF TGTGCCAGCAGCTTAGCGGACAGGGAAGAGACCCAGTACTTC
TRBJ1-5 TRBV30 - few CAWRSYSNQPQHF TGTGCCTGGCGCAGTTATAGCAATCAGCCCCAGCATTTT
TRBJ1-5 TRBV6-4 - - CASRTDRGKQPQHF TGTGCCAGCAGGACTGACAGAGGAAAACAGCCCCAGCATTTT
TRBJ2-7 TRBV20-1 TRBD1 - CSASETGYEQYF TGCAGTGCTAGTGAGACAGGGTACGAGCAGTACTTC
TRBJ2-2 TRBV27 TRBD2 - CASSSSGRANTGELFF TGTGCCAGCAGTTCCAGCGGGAGGGCGAACACCGGGGAGCTGTTTTTT
TRBJ1-1 TRBV27 TRBD1 few CASSLYGTGLPEAFF TGTGCCAGCAGTTTGTACGGGACAGGGCTTCCTGAAGCTTTCTTT
TRBJ2-3 TRBV19 - - CASSRGYWLADTQYF TGTGCCAGTAGTCGGGGGTACTGGCTCGCAGATACGCAGTATTTT
TRBJ1-1 TRBV4-3 - few CASSQAGSSTEAFF TGCGCCAGCAGCCAAGCGGGAAGTAGTACTGAAGCTTTCTTT
TRBJ2-5 TRBV10-3 TRBD2 once CATTASGGSTQETQYF TGTGCCACCACGGCTAGCGGGGGGTCTACCCAAGAGACCCAGTACTTC
TRBJ1-2 TRBV15 - - CATSREGGSRGYTF TGTGCCACCAGCAGAGAGGGGGGATCTAGAGGCTACACCTTC
TRBJ2-1 TRBV2 - medium-sized CASSEEAGLVTYNEQFF TGTGCCAGCAGTGAAGAGGCGGGACTCGTGACCTACAATGAGCAGTTCTTC
TRBJ2-1 TRBV19 - - CASGYDRYNEQFF TGTGCCAGTGGGTATGACAGATACAATGAGCAGTTCTTC
TRBJ1-1 TRBV10-3 TRBD1 - CATGQANTEAFF TGTGCCACCGGACAGGCGAACACTGAAGCTTTCTTT
TRBJ2-1 TRBV10-2 TRBD2 - CATGTNYNEQFF TGCGCCACCGGGACTAATTACAATGAGCAGTTCTTC
TRBJ1-5 TRBV7-2 TRBD1 once CASSPTGEANQPQHF TGTGCCAGCAGCCCAACAGGGGAGGCCAATCAGCCCCAGCATTTT
TRBJ2-5 TRBV5-6 TRBD1 - CASSPDRGIGTQYF TGTGCCAGCAGCCCGGACAGGGGAATTGGGACCCAGTACTTC
TRBJ1-1 TRBV6-2/TRBV6-3 TRBD1 once CASSQQGAPGNTEAFF TGTGCCAGCAGTCAACAGGGGGCGCCGGGAAACACTGAAGCTTTCTTT
TRBJ2-5 TRBV3-1/TRBV3-2 - - CASSQDEETQYF TGTGCCAGCAGCCAAGATGAGGAGACCCAGTACTTC
TRBJ1-2 TRBV7-2 TRBD1 - CASSLQPPTGGGDGYTF TGTGCCAGCAGCCTACAACCCCCGACAGGGGGCGGGGATGGCTACACCTTC
TRBJ1-1 TRBV2 TRBD1 - CASSRETGGQAFF TGTGCCAGCAGCCGAGAAACAGGGGGCCAAGCTTTCTTT